This T cell receptor (beta chain) was documented in a study of T cells in Graves' hyperthyroidism and ophthalmopathy. The V gene end was trimmed by 4 bases and the J gene end by 0 bases; junction bases not matched to a gene: 4. CDR1 is SNHLY and CDR2 is FYNNEI in the germline V gene. The CDR3 is 16 residues long. This clonotype came up many times. RNA transcripts were the template for amplifying TCR beta CDR3 regions. Primed by the HTBI set, a first-round RT-PCR was run on the TCR CDR3. From the multiplex PCR reads, TCRdb called clonotypes with MiXCR, one entry per CDR3 protein. Of about 400,000 distinct CDR3 sequences listed, 15% are singletons.

Sequencing was performed on blood. The V call is TRBV2, the J call TRBJ2-1; 9 nucleotides line up with TRBD2. The clonotype was recovered from a woman aged 25 to 39 with Graves' hyperthyroidism. The CDR3 DNA is TGTGCCAGCAGTGTTAGCGGGGGAAGCTCCTACAATGAGCAGTTCTTC. This codes for CASSVSGGSSYNEQFF.